One and the same sample provided the 19 T cell receptor beta chains below, sequenced in a study of T-cell reconstitution after alpha-beta-depleted transplantation in children. TCRbeta library preparation incorporated unique molecular identifiers. From the PCR reads, TCRdb called clonotypes with MiXCR, one entry per CDR3 protein. The sample shows fewer than 1 million distinct CDR3 sequences, approximately 15% of them seen only once. Sequenced here: PBMCs, mostly from graft donor cells, sampled 360 days after TCRalphabeta/CD19-depleted stem cell transplant. The receptor source for this set is a male patient aged 10-17 years who had a stem cell transplant for acute lymphoblastic leukemia, so the T cells may come from the graft donor.

The chain couples TRBV4-1 to TRBJ2-7, with D unresolved. CDR3 length equals 15 residues. In germline, CDR1 is MGHRA, CDR2 YSYEKL. Trimming shortened V by 5 bases and J by 5 bases, and 19 bases separated the two germline ends. The CDR3: CASSKGPLGYDEQYF. The DNA of the CDR3 is TGCGCCAGCAGCAAAGGACCCCTTGGTTACGACGAGCAGTACTTC.

The rearrangement joins TRBV20-1 to TRBJ1-1; 9 bases fit TRBD1. Germline CDR1 is DFQATT and CDR2 is SNEGSKA (reference sequence). Trimming took 8 bases from V and 5 from J; bases not matched to a gene: 6. The CDR3 sequence is 12 residues long. This CDR3 reads CSTTGGITEAFF. The CDR3 DNA sequence: TGCAGTACGACAGGGGGGATAACTGAAGCTTTCTTT.

The chain's CDR3 is CASSLVGETHTEAFF. The DNA of the CDR3 is TGCGCCAGCAGCTTGGTAGGGGAGACTCACACTGAAGCTTTCTTT. This chain uses TRBV5-1 with TRBJ1-1, with a possible D match to TRBD1 (5 bases). The CDR3 loop spans 15 amino acids. Germline V lookup: CDR1 SGHRS, CDR2 YFSETQ. The V end was cut by 0 bases, the J end by 3 bases, with 12 bases between.

This clonotype was picked up a small number of times. The chain has TRBV3-1 and TRBJ1-3, with D possibly matching TRBD1 (5 bases). CDR3 length: 15 amino acids. Germline assignment: CDR1 LGHDT and CDR2 YNNKEL (reference sequence). Deletions cut 4 bases from V and 4 bases from J, with 14 bases between. The CDR3 region has the DNA TGTGCCAGCAGCCCCCGAGGGGCTAACGGAAACACCATATATTTT. Translated, it gives CASSPRGANGNTIYF.

This clonotype was counted a few times. The V call is TRBV5-1, the J call TRBJ2-5; 12 bases fit TRBD2. Germline CDR1 SGHRS, CDR2 YFSETQ. CDR3 size: 17 residues. V shed 0 bases, J shed 2 bases, and the junction held 5 bases outside the gene matches. Here the CDR3 reads CASSLVGLAGKQETQYF. CDR3 coding DNA: TGCGCCAGCAGCTTGGTTGGACTAGCGGGAAAACAAGAGACCCAGTACTTC.

The V gene is TRBV12-3 or TRBV12-4, the J gene TRBJ1-1; weak D call: TRBD1 (6 bases). CDR3 length: 16 amino acids. V was shortened by 4 bases and J by 10 bases, with 25 bases between the two germline ends. CDR3 residues: CASSSTPQGQVRGAFF. The DNA of the CDR3 is TGTGCCAGCAGTTCCACCCCGCAGGGGCAGGTCCGGGGAGCTTTCTTT.

This clonotype has only a few counts. This chain links TRBV10-3 with TRBJ2-2; 8 bases align to TRBD2. The CDR3 is made up of 16 amino acids. V was pared by 7 bases and J by 0 bases, with 7 bases of the junction left unmatched. Germline CDR1 is ENHRY and CDR2 is SYGVKD. CDR3 nucleotides: TGTGCCATCACTTCGCCGGGACTAGCGAACACCGGGGAGCTGTTTTTT. Translated: CAITSPGLANTGELFF.

This clonotype was counted only a few times. V usage is TRBV6-5 and J usage is TRBJ2-7, with D possibly being TRBD1 (5 bases). The germline V gene has CDR1 MNHEY and CDR2 SVGAGI. The ends were cut back, 5 bases at V and 2 bases at J, with 7 bases in the middle. This CDR3 comprises 12 residues. The CDR3 coding sequence is TGTGCCAGCAGTGCAGGGCCCTACGAGCAGTACTTC. Translated: CASSAGPYEQYF.

The chain combines TRBV4-1 with TRBJ2-7; D is unclear. This CDR3 has 14 residues. The germline V and J ends were trimmed by 1 base and 2 bases, with 9 bases remaining between them. In germline, CDR1 is MGHRA, CDR2 YSYEKL. The CDR3 DNA reads as TGCGCCAGCAGCCAAGGGACCGTAACCTACGAGCAGTACTTC. This gives the protein CASSQGTVTYEQYF.

This chain uses TRBV11-2 with TRBJ2-3; tentatively, D is TRBD2 (5 bases). The CDR3 totals 17 residues. Germline V lookup: CDR1 SGHAT, CDR2 FQNNGV. Trimming took 5 bases from V and 1 from J, leaving 19 bases between them. CDR3 coding DNA: TGTGCCAGCAGCCCCCGGAGGAGCAGCCTCGGCACAGATACGCAGTATTTT. Amino acids: CASSPRRSSLGTDTQYF. The full variable domain, completed using reference TRBV11-2 and TRBJ2-3, is EAGVAQSPRYKIIEKRQSVAFWCNPISGHATLYWYQQILGQGPKLLIQFQNNGVVDDSQLPKDRFSAERLKGVDSTLKIQPAKLEDSAVYLCASSPRRSSLGTDTQYFGPGTRLTVL.

The chain links TRBV28 to TRBJ2-2; 14 bases are shared with TRBD2. Germline CDR1 reads MDHEN; CDR2 reads SYDVKM. This CDR3 is 16 amino acids long. The V segment lost 5 bases and the J segment 6 bases; nucleotides outside the gene matches: 5. The DNA of the CDR3 is TGTGCCAGCAGTCACCTGACTAGCGGGAGGGCCGGGGAGCTGTTTTTT. It yields the protein CASSHLTSGRAGELFF.

The V and J genes are TRBV2 and TRBJ2-2; D gene unclear. Deletions cut 0 bases from V and 6 bases from J, with 11 bases between. The CDR3 has 15 amino acids. CDR1 and CDR2 from the germline V gene are SNHLY and FYNNEI. CDR3 loop: CASSEARNLPGELFF. The DNA for the CDR3 is TGTGCCAGCAGTGAAGCGAGGAATTTGCCCGGGGAGCTGTTTTTT.

This chain joins TRBV25-1 and TRBJ2-5, with D perhaps TRBD2 (5 bases). CDR1 and CDR2 (germline): MGHDK, SYGVNS. V lost 5 bases to trimming and J lost 5 bases, with 15 bases between them. The length of the CDR3 is 14 residues. CDR3 nucleotide sequence: TGTGCCAGCAGTCGGACCGCGGGTTGGGAGACCCAGTACTTC. This encodes CASSRTAGWETQYF.

This clonotype was recorded a few times. V usage is TRBV29-1 and J usage is TRBJ1-2; no clear D. From germline, CDR1 is SQVTM and CDR2 ANQGSEA. Trimming cost V 5 bases and J 4 bases, with 11 bases left between them. The CDR3 covers 12 residues. The CDR3 is CSVRTAFYGYTF. CDR3 coding DNA: TGCAGCGTTCGGACTGCGTTCTATGGCTACACCTTC. Using reference TRBV29-1 and TRBJ1-2 for the parts outside the CDR3, the full variable domain is SAVISQKPSRDICQRGTSLTIQCQVDSQVTMMFWYRQQPGQSLTLIATANQGSEATYESGFVIDKFPISRPNLTFSTLTVSNMSPEDSSIYLCSVRTAFYGYTFGSGTRLTVV.

The sample holds a few counts of this clonotype. The chain joins TRBV2 to TRBJ2-3, with a possible D match to TRBD1 (5 bases). CDR3 length: 14 residues. Per germline, CDR1 SNHLY and CDR2 FYNNEI. Deletions cut 7 bases from V and 5 bases from J, with 16 bases between. The CDR3 is CASIRQGYGDTQYF. The CDR3 DNA follows: TGTGCCAGCATCCGGCAGGGATATGGAGATACGCAGTATTTT.

CDR3 loop: CASSQEFRIDYEQYF. In DNA, the CDR3 is TGCGCCAGCAGCCAGGAATTCAGAATTGACTACGAGCAGTACTTC. This sequence joins TRBV4-1 and TRBJ2-7; no definite D call. Deletions cut 3 bases from V and 3 bases from J, with 15 bases between. The CDR3 is 15 residues long. CDR1 MGHRA and CDR2 YSYEKL come from the germline V gene.

There are a few counts of this clonotype. The chain is built from TRBV29-1 and TRBJ2-1; 7 nucleotides align to TRBD1. This CDR3 is 13 amino acids long. In germline, CDR1 is SQVTM, CDR2 ANQGSEA. The chain's CDR3 is CGTQGSSYNEQFF. The CDR3 DNA reads as TGCGGGACACAGGGGAGCTCCTACAATGAGCAGTTCTTC.

The chain recombines TRBV5-1 with TRBJ2-1; D might be TRBD2 (5 bases). CDR1 is SGHRS and CDR2 is YFSETQ in the germline V gene. V was clipped by 1 base and J by 8 bases, with 13 bases between them. There are 14 residues in the CDR3. Here the CDR3 reads CASSLLAGGDEQFF. DNA for the CDR3: TGCGCCAGCAGCTTGCTGGCAGGAGGCGATGAGCAGTTCTTC.

Of note for this clonotype: Because it lacks the conserved phenylalanine or tryptophan at the end, this CDR3 is likely a read error. The rearrangement joins TRBV29-1 to TRBJ1-5; D gene uncertain. With 4 bases removed from V and 0 bases from J, the gap between germline ends came to 7 bases. The length of the CDR3 is 13 residues. From germline, CDR1 is SQVTM and CDR2 ANQGSEA. DNA of the CDR3: TGCAGCGTTGGGGTGACTAGCAATCAGCCCCAGCATATT. Translating it yields CSVGVTSNQPQHI.